The rows below give T cell receptor beta chains drawn from one sample of a study of shared clonotypes between healthy human individuals. Only in-frame clones appear in the TCRdb table, and some are missing; sequencing was by immunoSEQ multiplex PCR. Of some 2,500,000 clones detected, 85% to 95% appear once; the ten largest clones hold 0.3% to 0.4%. Sequencing was performed on naive CD4+ T cells from PBMCs. The receptors derive from a man younger than 35 in good health. Some clones in this sample may be carry-over from other donors' samples. CDR3s include the opening cysteine and the closing phenylalanine or tryptophan. The D gene is left open where the match is weak. Some rows have no size entry. The others give once, few or many, or a class for an expanded clone.

TRBJ1-5 | once | TRBV5-1 | TRBD1 | TGCGCCAGCAGCCGCCGTCCTATGGGGACAGGGGCCAATCAGCCCCAGCATTTT | CASSRRPMGTGANQPQHF
TRBJ1-4 | . | TRBV2 | . | TGTGCCAGCAGTGAAAATTCAGGCGGTCTTAATGAAAAACTGTTTTTT | CASSENSGGLNEKLFF
TRBJ2-7 | once | TRBV27 | TRBD2 | TGTGCCAGCAGTCTGACTAGCGGGAGGGCCGTTGAGTACGAGCAGTACTTC | CASSLTSGRAVEYEQYF
TRBJ2-1 | . | TRBV4-1 | . | TGCGCCAGCAGCCACCCGGGGCAGGGCTCCTACAATGAGCAGTTCTTC | CASSHPGQGSYNEQFF
TRBJ2-3 | . | TRBV27 | TRBD2 | TGTGCCAGCAGCGGGAGGGTGGGGGCCCGTGATTATAGCACAGATACGCAGTATTTT | CASSGRVGARDYSTDTQYF
TRBJ1-2 | few | TRBV6-5 | . | TGTGCCAGCAGGGGCTATGGCTACACCTTC | CASRGYGYTF
TRBJ2-5 | once | TRBV6-1 | . | TGTGCCAGCAGTGCCAGGTCCGGGACCCAGTACTTC | CASSARSGTQYF
TRBJ2-3 | . | TRBV7-2 | . | TGTGCCAGCAGTTATGCCCGCACAGATACGCAGTATTTT | CASSYARTDTQYF
TRBJ1-1 | . | TRBV18 | . | TGTGCCAGCTCACTCCTCAGGGCCGCTGAAGCTTTCTTT | CASSLLRAAEAFF
TRBJ2-1 | . | TRBV5-1 | . | TGCGCCAGCAGCTTGGGCGGCGGAATGTACAATGAGCAGTTCTTC | CASSLGGGMYNEQFF
TRBJ2-7 | . | TRBV7-2 | TRBD2 | TGTGCCAGCAACTTCCGGGACTACGATTACGCGCAGTACTTC | CASNFRDYDYAQYF
TRBJ2-3 | . | TRBV29-1 | . | TGCAGCGCCGCGGCGGCAGATACGCAGTATTTT | CSAAAADTQYF
TRBJ2-7 | . | TRBV19 | TRBD1 | TGTGCCAGTAGTATACCGGGACAGGGTTTCGACGAGCAGTACTTC | CASSIPGQGFDEQYF
TRBJ2-3 | . | TRBV28 | TRBD2 | TGTGCCAGCAGTTTGGAACTAGCGGGGCCTCCCAGCACAGATACGCAGTATTTT | CASSLELAGPPSTDTQYF
TRBJ1-6 | . | TRBV28 | . | TGTGCCAGCAACGGCCGGCTTTATAATTCACCCCTCCACTTT | CASNGRLYNSPLHF
TRBJ2-1 | . | TRBV18 | . | TGTGCCAGCTCACCAGGGGGCCCTTGGAATGAGCAGTTCTTC | CASSPGGPWNEQFF
TRBJ1-5 | . | TRBV25-1 | . | TGTGCCAGCAGTGATTGGGTGAGCAATCAGCCCCAGCATTTT | CASSDWVSNQPQHF
TRBJ2-1 | . | TRBV18 | . | TGTGCCAGCTCACCGGAGGGTCATAGTGAGCAGTTCTTC | CASSPEGHSEQFF
TRBJ1-5 | once | TRBV28 | TRBD1 | TGTGCCAGCCGACAGGGGGGTCAGCCCCAGCATTTT | CASRQGGQPQHF
TRBJ1-1 | . | TRBV19 | . | TGTGCCAGTAAAGGGGGGTCAACCGCGGCGGGCACTGAAGCTTTCTTT | CASKGGSTAAGTEAFF
TRBJ1-2 | few | TRBV9 | . | TGTGCCAGCAGCCGCGGACAGCCAGAAGTTCACACCTTC | CASSRGQPEVHTF